This T cell receptor (beta chain) derives from a study of early T cells in non-severe SARS-CoV-2 infection. The overall study: Investigators sequenced bulk RNA drawn from unsorted whole blood, and chains remained unpaired. The study's findings and limits: Database matching using VDJdb favored anti-spike CD8 responses, with private and CD4 specificities left missing.

Germline V CDR1 and CDR2: SQVTM, ANQGSEA. CDR3 size: 17 residues. The V end was cut by 0 bases, the J end by 7 bases, with 22 bases between. TCRdb analysed the 5' RACE reads with MiXCR anew, one entry per CDR3 protein. The top ten hold over 5% of the sample, which has tens of thousands of distinct CDR3 sequences, more than 9% seen once. This clonotype has just a few counts. The antigen is undetermined. The TCR was taken from an adult who was a healthcare worker with PCR-confirmed SARS-CoV-2 infection or an uninfected control (not recorded which). Sequenced: whole blood. This chain joins TRBV29-1 and TRBJ2-1; D perhaps matches TRBD1 (5 bases). The CDR3 coding sequence is TGCAGCGTTGAAGATAATCGGCAGGGCGTCGGGTTGAATGAGCAGTTCTTC. It is translated as CSVEDNRQGVGLNEQFF.